The 18 T cell receptor beta chains presented below share a single source sample, sequenced in a study of a mutant IDH1 vaccine in newly diagnosed glioma. This sample's time point: week 5, during vaccination. One vaccine dose held 300 ug of mutant IDH1 20-mer peptide and came with topical imiquimod. The antigens of these receptors remain unknown. TCRdb keeps only in-frame clones here, not all; method: immunoSEQ multiplex PCR. In the table there are more than 55,000 clones, 70% to 85% of which are singletons. Specimen: PBMCs, collected from a glioma patient whose treatment included an IDH1 peptide vaccine. The receptors here all came from a woman aged 18-35 years with glioma. Some clones in this sample may be carry-over from other donors' samples.

The chain uses TRBV30 and TRBJ1-1; D ambiguous. The germline gives CDR1 GTSNPN, CDR2 SVGIG (reference sequence). This CDR3 region has 15 residues. The V gene lost 5 bases and the J gene lost 0 bases, with 16 bases spanning the gap. The CDR3 here is CAWGERLTLNTEAFF. The CDR3 nucleotides are TGTGCCTGGGGGGAGAGACTGACGCTGAACACTGAAGCTTTCTTT. The full variable domain, its missing parts supplied by reference TRBV30 and TRBJ1-1, is SQTIHQWPATLVQPVGSPLSLECTVEGTSNPNLYWYRQAAGRGLQLLFYSVGIGQISSEVPQNLSASRPQDRQFILSSKKLLLSDSGFYLCAWGERLTLNTEAFFGQGTRLTVV.

In this sample, this clone turned up once. This rearrangement joins TRBV6-5 to TRBJ1-5; D might be TRBD1 (5 bases). V lost 4 bases and J 3 bases, leaving 16 bases between the germline ends. CDR1 MNHEY and CDR2 SVGAGI come from the germline V gene. CDR3 size: 16 residues. The CDR3 loop reads CASSSARQIYNQPQHF. In nucleotides, the CDR3 is TGTGCCAGCAGTTCAGCTAGACAGATCTACAATCAGCCCCAGCATTTT.

V gene TRBV7-2 combines with J gene TRBJ2-3, with 8 bases fitting TRBD2. J lost 6 bases, V lost 4 bases, and 6 bases had no gene match. The CDR3 runs 14 residues. Germline V gives CDR1 SGHTA, CDR2 FQGNSA. CDR3 in amino acids: CASSSRGGRDTQYF. DNA of the CDR3: TGTGCCAGCAGCTCACGGGGGGGAAGGGATACGCAGTATTTT.

The chain carries TRBV6-6 and TRBJ1-2, with D perhaps TRBD1 (6 bases). V was cut by 6 bases and J by 4 bases, with 9 bases left in between. The CDR3 loop spans 12 amino acids. Germline V gene data show CDR1 as MNHNY and CDR2 as SVGAGI (reference sequence). CDR3 region: CASRLQGYGYTF. In nucleotides, the CDR3 is TGTGCCAGCAGGCTACAGGGCTATGGCTACACCTTC.

The chain joins TRBV29-1 to TRBJ2-1; TRBD1 matches at 9 bases. CDR3 length equals 14 residues. V lost 3 bases, J lost 4 bases, and 4 bases stayed unmatched. Germline CDR1 and CDR2: SQVTM and ANQGSEA. The CDR3 nucleotides read TGCAGCGTTGACTACAGGGGGCCTTACAATGAGCAGTTCTTC. Protein product: CSVDYRGPYNEQFF.

The sample holds a few counts of this clone. CDR3 in DNA: TGTGCCAGCAGCCACGGAGGCAATCAGCCCCAGCATTTT. The encoded protein is CASSHGGNQPQHF. This chain uses TRBV7-2 with TRBJ1-5; no clear D. V was pared by 5 bases and J by 2 bases, with 7 bases between. The CDR3 contains 13 residues. Looked up from germline, CDR1 is SGHTA and CDR2 is FQGNSA.

The chain uses TRBV5-4 and TRBJ2-1, with unresolved D. Trimming took off 3 bases at V and 0 bases at J, with 13 bases between the two ends. Germline CDR1 SGHNT, CDR2 YYREEE (reference sequence). The CDR3 spans 16 residues. CDR3 in amino acids: CASSSSTASSYNEQFF. CDR3 DNA sequence: TGTGCCAGCAGCTCGTCGACGGCCAGCTCCTACAATGAGCAGTTCTTC.

The rearrangement links TRBV30 to TRBJ2-1, with D possibly matching TRBD2 (5 bases). The CDR3 sequence is 15 residues long. Germline CDR1 GTSNPN, CDR2 SVGIG (reference sequence). The ends were cut back, 5 bases at V and 5 bases at J, with 19 bases in the middle. CDR3 DNA sequence: TGTGCCTGGGGCCAAGGACTGTTAACCAACAATGAGCAGTTCTTC. Amino acids: CAWGQGLLTNNEQFF. Using reference TRBV30 and TRBJ2-1 for the parts outside the CDR3, the full variable domain is SQTIHQWPATLVQPVGSPLSLECTVEGTSNPNLYWYRQAAGRGLQLLFYSVGIGQISSEVPQNLSASRPQDRQFILSSKKLLLSDSGFYLCAWGQGLLTNNEQFFGPGTRLTVL.

This chain links TRBV5-4 with TRBJ2-7, with TRBD1 as a possible D gene (5 bases). The CDR3 sequence is 14 residues long. Germline V CDR1 and CDR2: SGHNT, YYREEE (reference sequence). Trimming cost V 9 bases and J 3 bases, with 19 bases left between them. This CDR3 reads CATSRVGEDYEQYF. The CDR3 DNA sequence: TGTGCCACCTCCCGGGTAGGGGAAGACTACGAGCAGTACTTC.

V is TRBV7-6 and J is TRBJ1-1; maybe TRBD1 (6 bases). This CDR3 is built from 12 residues. Trimming shortened V by 3 bases and J by 8 bases, and 10 bases separated the two germline ends. Germline values: CDR1 SGHVS, CDR2 FNYEAQ. The CDR3 loop is CASSFSTGEAFF. CDR3 nucleotides: TGTGCCAGCAGCTTTAGCACAGGGGAAGCTTTCTTT.

In its sample, this clone was seen a few times. This rearrangement joins TRBV6-5 to TRBJ1-2; 9 positions agree with TRBD1. In germline, CDR1 is MNHEY, CDR2 SVGAGI. Unmatched junction bases numbered 8, after V lost 2 bases and J lost 4 bases. The CDR3 covers 16 residues. The CDR3 loop reads CASSYVSRGQGYGYTF. The CDR3 region has the DNA TGTGCCAGCAGTTACGTTAGTCGGGGACAGGGCTATGGCTACACCTTC.

This chain's CDR3 is CASSLVGTKEKLFF. DNA for the CDR3: TGCGCCAGCAGCTTGGTCGGGACAAAAGAAAAACTGTTTTTT. The V and J genes are TRBV5-1 and TRBJ1-4, with D maybe TRBD1 (6 bases). CDR3 length: 14 residues. Germline V gives CDR1 SGHRS, CDR2 YFSETQ. Trimming took off 0 bases at V and 8 bases at J, with 11 bases between the two ends.

This chain connects TRBV7-2 to TRBJ1-2; D is ambiguous. Trimming removed 1 base from V and 5 bases from J, with 14 bases in between. The CDR3 has 15 residues. Germline CDR1 and CDR2: SGHTA and FQGNSA. CDR3 in amino acids: CASSLVETAQYGYTF. The DNA of the CDR3 is TGTGCCAGCAGCTTAGTAGAAACGGCCCAATATGGCTACACCTTC.

V gene TRBV12-5 combines with J gene TRBJ2-7; D is possibly TRBD1 or TRBD2 (7 bases each). Germline values: CDR1 LGHNT, CDR2 FRNRAP. V shed 11 bases and J shed 9 bases, with 20 bases lying between them. This CDR3 comprises 12 residues. As DNA, the CDR3 is TGTGCTTGGCCCAGGGGGGGCTGGTGGCAGTACTTC. Its protein is CAWPRGGWWQYF.

The V call is TRBV28, the J call TRBJ1-4; D gene uncertain. The CDR3 contains 12 residues. Trimming cost V 5 bases and J 10 bases, with 11 bases left between them. CDR1 is MDHEN, CDR2 SYDVKM, per germline. The CDR3 here is CASSTWLGKLFF. The CDR3 bases are TGTGCCAGCAGTACGTGGCTGGGAAAACTGTTTTTT.

This chain connects TRBV9 to TRBJ1-6, with D tentatively TRBD1 (5 bases). Trimming pared 5 bases from V and 7 bases from J, leaving 10 bases between. Germline CDR1 SGDLS, CDR2 YYNGEE. This CDR3 has 13 residues. In DNA, the CDR3 is TGTGCCAGCAGTCGGGCAGGGAATTCACCCCTCCACTTT. Translated: CASSRAGNSPLHF.

V is TRBV30 and J is TRBJ1-5; unclear D gene. Per the germline V gene, CDR1 is GTSNPN and CDR2 is SVGIG (reference sequence). This CDR3 region has 20 residues. V gave up 5 bases and J gave up 0 bases, with 29 bases separating them. The CDR3 DNA sequence: TGTGCCTGGCCCCCCACCCTCCACGACAAAGCCCCTTATAGCAATCAGCCCCAGCATTTT. Translation gives CAWPPTLHDKAPYSNQPQHF.

The V and J genes are TRBV6-6 and TRBJ1-2; D possibly corresponds to TRBD1 (5 bases). V lost 6 bases to trimming and J lost 4 bases, with 9 bases between them. This CDR3 comprises 12 residues. Per germline, CDR1 MNHNY and CDR2 SVGAGI (reference sequence). CDR3 residues: CASRDSVYGYTF. In DNA form, the CDR3 reads TGTGCCAGCAGAGACAGTGTCTATGGCTACACCTTC.